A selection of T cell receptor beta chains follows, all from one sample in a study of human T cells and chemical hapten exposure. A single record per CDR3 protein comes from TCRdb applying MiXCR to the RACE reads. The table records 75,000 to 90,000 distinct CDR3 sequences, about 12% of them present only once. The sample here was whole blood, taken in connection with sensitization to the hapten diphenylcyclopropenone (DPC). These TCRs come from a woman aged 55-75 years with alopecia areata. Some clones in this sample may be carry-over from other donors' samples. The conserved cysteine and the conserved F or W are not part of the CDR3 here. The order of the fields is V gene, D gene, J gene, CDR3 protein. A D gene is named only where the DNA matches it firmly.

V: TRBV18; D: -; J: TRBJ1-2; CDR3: ASSQLVGYT
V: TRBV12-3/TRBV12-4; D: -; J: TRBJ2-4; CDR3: ASSDGSLAKNIQY
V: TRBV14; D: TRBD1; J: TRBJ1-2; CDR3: ASSPRTGGYYGYT
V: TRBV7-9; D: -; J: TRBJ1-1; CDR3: ASSLEQFKNTEAF
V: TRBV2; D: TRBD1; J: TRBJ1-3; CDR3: ASSDGTANSGNTIY
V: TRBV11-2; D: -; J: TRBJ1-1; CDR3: ASSPRSVPNTEAF
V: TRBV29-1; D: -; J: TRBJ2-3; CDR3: SVAPPSTDTQY
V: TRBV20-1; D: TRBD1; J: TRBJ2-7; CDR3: SARPGTGPYEQY
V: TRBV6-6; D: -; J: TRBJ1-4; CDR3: ASSYVQATTNEKLF
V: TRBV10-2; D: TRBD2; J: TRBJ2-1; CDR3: ASMAGGLDEQF
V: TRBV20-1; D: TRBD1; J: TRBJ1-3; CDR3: SAPDRVGNTIY
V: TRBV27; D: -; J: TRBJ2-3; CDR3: ASSLNIPAGYPTDTQY
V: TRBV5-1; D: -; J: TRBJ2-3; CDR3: ASSFSTDTQY
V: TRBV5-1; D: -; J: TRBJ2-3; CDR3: ASSSTSTDTQY
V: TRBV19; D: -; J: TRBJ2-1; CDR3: ASSLGQGAGEYNEQF
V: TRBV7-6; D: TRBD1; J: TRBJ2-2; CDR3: ASSSTGGDTGELF
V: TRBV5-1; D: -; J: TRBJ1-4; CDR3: ASSTRGSANEKLF
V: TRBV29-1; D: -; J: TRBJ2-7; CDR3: SVGRRTYEQY
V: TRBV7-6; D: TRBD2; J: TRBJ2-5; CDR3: ASSLEAGGHQETQY
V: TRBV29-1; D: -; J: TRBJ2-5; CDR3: SVHGRAETQY
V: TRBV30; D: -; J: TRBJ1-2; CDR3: AWDGRGYT
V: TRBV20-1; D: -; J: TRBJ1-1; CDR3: SHPGEGNTEAF
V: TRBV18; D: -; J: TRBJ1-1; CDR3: ASSPSWSGGEAF
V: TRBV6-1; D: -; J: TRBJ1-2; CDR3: ASSHSYGYT